This TCR beta chain originates from a study of blood T cell repertoires in COVID-19. Profiling relied on immunoSEQ multiplex PCR, and the TCRdb table lists in-frame clones only, not all of them. The sample holds about 270,000 clones, about 89% seen once. Per germline, CDR1 SGHDN and CDR2 FVKESK. The J segment lost 7 bases and the V segment lost 4 bases, leaving 17 bases of the junction unmatched. This CDR3 has 18 amino acids. The sequenced sample was peripheral blood. This clonotype was obtained from a man between 35 and 55 years old with active or convalescent COVID-19. V gene TRBV14 combines with J gene TRBJ1-5; 9 nucleotides align to TRBD1. The CDR3 coding sequence is TGTGCCAGCAGCCCGATCAGCCCGGGACAGGGCCCCCGGCAGCCCCAGCATTTT. This sequence encodes CASSPISPGQGPRQPQHF.